These T cell receptor beta chains were read from a single sample in a study of cytomegalovirus exposure and HLA in healthy donors. Some clones are missing from TCRdb's copy, which holds only in-frame ones; the method was immunoSEQ multiplex PCR. The data contain 40,000 to 55,000 clones, roughly four fifths of them singletons. The sample was PBMCs. Receptor source: a boy between 10 and 17 years old in good health and CMV-seropositive. Both conserved end residues are part of each CDR3. A D gene is named only where the DNA matches it firmly. The listing skips clone size in some rows; elsewhere it reads once, few, many or a size class.

V gene: TRBV11-2
clone size: .
D gene: TRBD2
J gene: TRBJ2-7
CDR3 protein: CASSAGGYYEQYF
CDR3 DNA: TGTGCCAGCTCGGCGGGGGGTTACTACGAGCAGTACTTC

V gene: TRBV6-6
clone size: few
D gene: .
J gene: TRBJ2-7
CDR3 protein: CASSYSAGTPYEQYF
CDR3 DNA: TGTGCCAGCAGTTACTCGGCGGGTACTCCCTACGAGCAGTACTTC

V gene: TRBV5-1
clone size: .
D gene: .
J gene: TRBJ2-7
CDR3 protein: CAGAVTPYEQYF
CDR3 DNA: TGCGCCGGGGCGGTGACCCCCTACGAGCAGTACTTC

V gene: TRBV9
clone size: few
D gene: .
J gene: TRBJ2-3
CDR3 protein: CASSVEGGKKDTQYF
CDR3 DNA: TGTGCCAGCAGCGTAGAGGGGGGGAAAAAAGATACGCAGTATTTT

V gene: TRBV9
clone size: .
D gene: .
J gene: TRBJ1-4
CDR3 protein: CASSPSYTGYGEKLFF
CDR3 DNA: TGTGCCAGCAGCCCCAGTTATACAGGGTACGGTGAAAAACTGTTTTTT

V gene: TRBV6-5
clone size: .
D gene: TRBD1
J gene: TRBJ2-7
CDR3 protein: CASRAGGTYEQYF
CDR3 DNA: TGTGCCAGCAGGGCAGGGGGCACCTACGAGCAGTACTTC

V gene: TRBV5-1
clone size: .
D gene: TRBD1
J gene: TRBJ2-5
CDR3 protein: CASSLVGQGTETQYF
CDR3 DNA: TGCGCCAGCAGCTTGGTGGGACAGGGGACAGAGACCCAGTACTTC

V gene: TRBV7-9
clone size: once
D gene: .
J gene: TRBJ2-7
CDR3 protein: CASRTTGNYEQYF
CDR3 DNA: TGTGCCAGCAGAACCACAGGGAATTACGAGCAGTACTTC

V gene: TRBV7-6
clone size: .
D gene: .
J gene: TRBJ2-7
CDR3 protein: CASSPETGSYEQYF
CDR3 DNA: TGTGCCAGCAGCCCAGAGACAGGCAGCTACGAGCAGTACTTC

V gene: TRBV6-5
clone size: .
D gene: .
J gene: TRBJ1-3
CDR3 protein: CASSYSFRTSGNTIYF
CDR3 DNA: TGTGCCAGCAGTTACTCGTTCAGGACTTCGGGAAACACCATATATTTT

V gene: TRBV6-1
clone size: .
D gene: .
J gene: TRBJ2-5
CDR3 protein: CASSELGQMGTQYF
CDR3 DNA: TGTGCCAGCAGTGAATTGGGGCAGATGGGGACCCAGTACTTC

V gene: TRBV7-9
clone size: .
D gene: .
J gene: TRBJ1-2
CDR3 protein: CASSFWKGGTNYGYTF
CDR3 DNA: TGTGCCAGCAGCTTTTGGAAAGGGGGTACTAACTATGGCTACACCTTC

V gene: TRBV5-1
clone size: .
D gene: .
J gene: TRBJ2-3
CDR3 protein: CASSLVGGQDTQYF
CDR3 DNA: TGCGCCAGCAGCTTGGTCGGGGGGCAAGATACGCAGTATTTT

V gene: TRBV6-5
clone size: .
D gene: .
J gene: TRBJ2-5
CDR3 protein: CASLGEQETQYF
CDR3 DNA: TGTGCCAGTCTAGGGGAACAAGAGACCCAGTACTTC

V gene: TRBV6-1
clone size: few
D gene: .
J gene: TRBJ1-2
CDR3 protein: CASREDGYTF
CDR3 DNA: TGTGCCAGCAGGGAGGATGGCTACACCTTC

V gene: TRBV6-6
clone size: .
D gene: TRBD1
J gene: TRBJ2-5
CDR3 protein: CASSYFRQGVRETQYF
CDR3 DNA: TGTGCCAGCAGTTACTTTCGACAGGGGGTTCGGGAGACCCAGTACTTC

V gene: TRBV7-9
clone size: .
D gene: .
J gene: TRBJ1-5
CDR3 protein: CASSQDGYSNQPQHF
CDR3 DNA: TGTGCCAGCAGCCAAGACGGGTATAGCAATCAGCCCCAGCATTTT

V gene: TRBV10-2
clone size: once
D gene: TRBD1
J gene: TRBJ2-5
CDR3 protein: CASRRTGPLETQYF
CDR3 DNA: TGCGCCAGCAGACGGACAGGGCCTTTGGAGACCCAGTACTTC

V gene: TRBV9
clone size: few
D gene: .
J gene: TRBJ2-7
CDR3 protein: CASSSLPFVYSYEQYF
CDR3 DNA: TGTGCCAGCAGTTCCCTCCCTTTTGTATACTCCTACGAGCAGTACTTC

V gene: TRBV5-4
clone size: .
D gene: .
J gene: TRBJ2-3
CDR3 protein: CASGARGRDTQYF
CDR3 DNA: TGTGCCAGCGGAGCCAGGGGCAGAGATACGCAGTATTTT

V gene: TRBV19
clone size: .
D gene: TRBD2
J gene: TRBJ2-5
CDR3 protein: CASSKASGGTYQETQYF
CDR3 DNA: TGTGCCAGTAGTAAGGCTAGCGGGGGGACCTACCAAGAGACCCAGTACTTC

V gene: TRBV7-9
clone size: .
D gene: .
J gene: TRBJ2-3
CDR3 protein: CASSFAGSAVDTQYF
CDR3 DNA: TGTGCCAGCAGCTTTGCGGGGTCAGCAGTAGATACGCAGTATTTT

V gene: TRBV4-1
clone size: .
D gene: .
J gene: TRBJ1-5
CDR3 protein: CASSQEFWSGQPQHF
CDR3 DNA: TGCGCCAGCAGCCAAGAATTTTGGTCAGGACAGCCCCAGCATTTT

V gene: TRBV7-9
clone size: .
D gene: .
J gene: TRBJ1-2
CDR3 protein: CASSLAQRKTGIGYTF
CDR3 DNA: TGTGCCAGCAGCTTAGCTCAAAGGAAGACAGGCATCGGCTACACCTTC

V gene: TRBV11-3
clone size: .
D gene: .
J gene: TRBJ2-3
CDR3 protein: CASSPAGERIPDTQYF
CDR3 DNA: TGTGCCAGCAGCCCCGCAGGTGAAAGGATCCCAGATACGCAGTATTTT

V gene: TRBV6-1
clone size: .
D gene: .
J gene: TRBJ2-2
CDR3 protein: CASSEFQDGFTGELFF
CDR3 DNA: TGTGCCAGCAGTGAATTTCAGGATGGGTTCACCGGGGAGCTGTTTTTT

V gene: TRBV27
clone size: .
D gene: .
J gene: TRBJ1-2
CDR3 protein: CASSLNMGGGAGGYTF
CDR3 DNA: TGTGCCAGCAGTTTAAATATGGGTGGGGGGGCTGGGGGCTACACCTTC

V gene: TRBV10-3
clone size: .
D gene: .
J gene: TRBJ1-1
CDR3 protein: CAISEPESGDTEAFF
CDR3 DNA: TGTGCCATCAGTGAACCAGAATCAGGGGACACTGAAGCTTTCTTT

V gene: TRBV6-6
clone size: .
D gene: TRBD1
J gene: TRBJ1-2
CDR3 protein: CASSYSTGGYGYTF
CDR3 DNA: TGTGCCAGCAGTTACTCCACAGGGGGGTATGGCTACACCTTC